Listed here are 5 T cell receptor beta chains from one sample, sequenced in a study of T cell repertoires in cytomegalovirus infection. Their antigens remain unidentified. TCRdb re-analysed the reads in MiXCR, keeping a single row per CDR3 protein. The sample shows some 100,000 distinct CDR3 sequences, about 28% of them seen only once. The specimen comprised CD8+ T cells from cultured PBMCs, sampled from culture after CMV antigen stimulation. These receptors all stem from a human donor in good health (CMV status not recorded). Some clones in this sample may be carry-over from other donors' samples.

The J gene is TRBJ2-5, the V gene TRBV12-3 or TRBV12-4, with D tentatively TRBD2 (5 bases). The V end lost 0 bases, the J end lost 5 bases, and 10 bases lay between the germline ends. The CDR3 contains 14 residues. The CDR3 nucleotides read TGTGCCAGCAGTTTAGCGCGCGGGTTGGAGACCCAGTACTTC. Protein product: CASSLARGLETQYF.

The genes are TRBV7-9 and TRBJ1-4, with D tentatively TRBD1 (6 bases). CDR3 length: 14 amino acids. V lost 5 bases and J 6 bases, leaving 13 bases between the germline ends. Germline CDR1 SEHNR, CDR2 FQNEAQ (reference sequence). The CDR3 DNA reads TGTGCCAGCAGCCACCCGGGGGGCGATGAAAAACTGTTTTTT. This sequence encodes CASSHPGGDEKLFF.

This clonotype was observed many times. The CDR3 here is CASSMVLKDYNEQFF. CDR3 nucleotides: TGTGCCAGTAGTATGGTTTTGAAGGATTACAATGAGCAGTTCTTC. V usage is TRBV19 and J usage is TRBJ2-1; D uncertain. Germline V gene lookup returns CDR1 LNHDA and CDR2 SQIVND (reference sequence). The CDR3 loop spans 15 amino acids. V lost 3 bases, J lost 4 bases, and 13 bases lay in between.

The chain is built from TRBV24-1 and TRBJ2-3; the D is unclear. The CDR3 loop spans 14 amino acids. Trimming shortened V by 2 bases and J by 1 base, and 6 bases separated the two germline ends. CDR1 KGHDR and CDR2 SFDVKD come from the germline V gene. The DNA of the CDR3 is TGTGCCACCAGTGATTCGGACGGCACAGATACGCAGTATTTT. Protein: CATSDSDGTDTQYF.

The chain combines TRBV23-1 with TRBJ1-4; TRBD1 agrees at 7 bases. TRBV23-1 is filed as an ORF, its function uncertain. The V gene end was trimmed by 10 bases and the J gene end by 2 bases; junction bases not matched to a gene: 4. The CDR3 sequence is 13 residues long. The CDR3 spells CATPGQTNEKLFF. The DNA for the CDR3 is TGCGCCACTCCGGGACAGACTAATGAAAAACTGTTTTTT.